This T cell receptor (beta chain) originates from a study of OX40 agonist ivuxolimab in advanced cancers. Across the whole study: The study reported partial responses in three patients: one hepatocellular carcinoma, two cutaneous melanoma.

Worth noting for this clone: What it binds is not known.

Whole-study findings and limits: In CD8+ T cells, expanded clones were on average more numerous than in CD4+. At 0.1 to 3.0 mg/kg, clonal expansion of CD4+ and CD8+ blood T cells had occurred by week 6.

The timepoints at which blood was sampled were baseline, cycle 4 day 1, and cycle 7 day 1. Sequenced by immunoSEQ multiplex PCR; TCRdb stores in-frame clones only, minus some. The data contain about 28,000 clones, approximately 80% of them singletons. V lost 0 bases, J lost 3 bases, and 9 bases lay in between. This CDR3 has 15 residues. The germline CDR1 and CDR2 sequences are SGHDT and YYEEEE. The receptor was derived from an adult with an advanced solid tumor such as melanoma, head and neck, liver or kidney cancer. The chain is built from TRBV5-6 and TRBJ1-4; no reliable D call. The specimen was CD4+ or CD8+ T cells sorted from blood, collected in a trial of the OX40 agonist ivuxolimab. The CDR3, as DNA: TGTGCCAGCAGCTTGGCGGGTGGGGCTAATGAAAAACTGTTTTTT. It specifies CASSLAGGANEKLFF.